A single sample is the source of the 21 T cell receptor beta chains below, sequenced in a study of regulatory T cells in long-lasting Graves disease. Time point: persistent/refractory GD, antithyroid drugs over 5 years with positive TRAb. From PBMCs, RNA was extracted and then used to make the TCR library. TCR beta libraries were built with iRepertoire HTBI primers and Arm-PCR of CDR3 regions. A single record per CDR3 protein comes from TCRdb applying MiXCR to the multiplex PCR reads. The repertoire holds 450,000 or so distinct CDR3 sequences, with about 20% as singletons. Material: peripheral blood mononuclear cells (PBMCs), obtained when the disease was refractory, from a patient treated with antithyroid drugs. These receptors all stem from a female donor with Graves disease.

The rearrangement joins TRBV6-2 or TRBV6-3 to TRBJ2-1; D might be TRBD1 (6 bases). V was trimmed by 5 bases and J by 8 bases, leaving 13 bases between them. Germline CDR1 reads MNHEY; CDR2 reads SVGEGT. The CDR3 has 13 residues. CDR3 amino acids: CASSNQGSHEQFF. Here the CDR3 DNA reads TGTGCCAGCAGTAACCAGGGGTCCCATGAGCAGTTCTTC.

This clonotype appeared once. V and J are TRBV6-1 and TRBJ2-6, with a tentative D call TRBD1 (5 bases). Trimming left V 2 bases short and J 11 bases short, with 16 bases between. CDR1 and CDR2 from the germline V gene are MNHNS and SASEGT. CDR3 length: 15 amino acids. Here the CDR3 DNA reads TGTGCCAGCAGTGAACAGGGCCTCGCAAACTACGTCCTGACTTTC. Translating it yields CASSEQGLANYVLTF.

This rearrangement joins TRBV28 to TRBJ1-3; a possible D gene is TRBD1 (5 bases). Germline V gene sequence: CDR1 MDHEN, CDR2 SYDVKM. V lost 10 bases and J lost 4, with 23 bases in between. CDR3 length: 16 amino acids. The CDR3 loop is CATSSGGGAGGNTIYF. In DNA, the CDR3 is TGTGCCACCTCGTCGGGGGGAGGGGCTGGCGGAAACACCATATATTTT.

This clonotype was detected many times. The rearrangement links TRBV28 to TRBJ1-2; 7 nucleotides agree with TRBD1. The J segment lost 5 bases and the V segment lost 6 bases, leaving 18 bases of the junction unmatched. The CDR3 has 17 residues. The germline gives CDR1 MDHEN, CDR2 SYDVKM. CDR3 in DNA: TGTGCCAGCAGATACCAACCCCACAGGGGCCCACGGTATGGCTACACCTTC. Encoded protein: CASRYQPHRGPRYGYTF.

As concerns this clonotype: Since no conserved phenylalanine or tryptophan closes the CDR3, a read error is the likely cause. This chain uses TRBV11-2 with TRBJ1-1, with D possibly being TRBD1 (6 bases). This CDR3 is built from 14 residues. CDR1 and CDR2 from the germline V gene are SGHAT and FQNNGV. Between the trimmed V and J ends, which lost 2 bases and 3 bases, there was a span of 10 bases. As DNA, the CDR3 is TGTGCCAGCAGCTTATTGGGGGGCGACACTGAAGCTTTCCTT. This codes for CASSLLGGDTEAFL.

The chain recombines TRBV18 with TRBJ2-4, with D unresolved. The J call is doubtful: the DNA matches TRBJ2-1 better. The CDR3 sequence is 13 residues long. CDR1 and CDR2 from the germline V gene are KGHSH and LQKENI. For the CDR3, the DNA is TGTGCCAGCTCACCGCACCGGCACCCCGACCAGTTCTTC. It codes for CASSPHRHPDQFF.

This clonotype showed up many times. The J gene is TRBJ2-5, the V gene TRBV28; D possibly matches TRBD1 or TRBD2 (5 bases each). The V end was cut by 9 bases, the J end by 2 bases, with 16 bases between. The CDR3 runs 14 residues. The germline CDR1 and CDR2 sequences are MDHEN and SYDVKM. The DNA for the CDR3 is TGTGCCAGTCATAACGTAGGGGAGCAAGAGACCCAGTACTTC. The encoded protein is CASHNVGEQETQYF.

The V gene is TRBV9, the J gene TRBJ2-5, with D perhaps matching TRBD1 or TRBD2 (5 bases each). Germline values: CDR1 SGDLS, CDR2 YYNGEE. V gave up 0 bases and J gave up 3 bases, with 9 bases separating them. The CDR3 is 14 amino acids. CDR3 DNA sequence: TGTGCCAGCAGCGTAGCGGGGCCGGAAGAGACCCAGTACTTC. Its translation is CASSVAGPEETQYF.

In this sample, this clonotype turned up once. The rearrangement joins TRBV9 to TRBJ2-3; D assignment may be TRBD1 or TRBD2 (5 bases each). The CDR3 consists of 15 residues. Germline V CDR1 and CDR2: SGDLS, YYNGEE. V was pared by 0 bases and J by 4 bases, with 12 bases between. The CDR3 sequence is CASSVAGLGADTQYF. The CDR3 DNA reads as TGTGCCAGCAGCGTAGCGGGGCTGGGAGCAGATACGCAGTATTTT.

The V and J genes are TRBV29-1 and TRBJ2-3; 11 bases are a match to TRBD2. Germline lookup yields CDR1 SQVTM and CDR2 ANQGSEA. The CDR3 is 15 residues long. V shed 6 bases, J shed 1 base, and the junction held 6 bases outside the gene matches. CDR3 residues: CSVRTSGSRTDTQYF. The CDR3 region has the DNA TGCAGCGTGAGGACTAGCGGGTCCCGCACAGATACGCAGTATTTT.

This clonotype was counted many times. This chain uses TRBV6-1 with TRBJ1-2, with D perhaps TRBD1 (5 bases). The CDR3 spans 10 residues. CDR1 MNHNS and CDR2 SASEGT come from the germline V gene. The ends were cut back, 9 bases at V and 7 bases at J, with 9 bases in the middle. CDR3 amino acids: CASRGPGYTF. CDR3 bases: TGTGCCAGTAGGGGACCTGGCTACACCTTC.

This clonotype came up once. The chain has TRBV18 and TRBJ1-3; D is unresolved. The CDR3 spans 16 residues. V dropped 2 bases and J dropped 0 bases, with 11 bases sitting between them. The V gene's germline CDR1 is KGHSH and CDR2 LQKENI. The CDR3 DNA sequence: TGTGCCAGCTCACCAACGCAAGGCCACTCTGGAAACACCATATATTTT. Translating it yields CASSPTQGHSGNTIYF.

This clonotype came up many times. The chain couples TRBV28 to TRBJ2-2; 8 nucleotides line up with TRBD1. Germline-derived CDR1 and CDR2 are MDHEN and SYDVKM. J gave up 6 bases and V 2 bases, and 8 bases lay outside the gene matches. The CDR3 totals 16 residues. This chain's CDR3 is CASSLIQDRVAGELFF. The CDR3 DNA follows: TGTGCCAGCAGTTTAATTCAGGACAGGGTGGCCGGGGAGCTGTTTTTT.

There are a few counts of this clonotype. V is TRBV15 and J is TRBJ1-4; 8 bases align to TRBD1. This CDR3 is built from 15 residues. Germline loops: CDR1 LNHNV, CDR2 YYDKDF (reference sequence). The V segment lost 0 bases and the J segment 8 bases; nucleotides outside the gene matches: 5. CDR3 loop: CATSRDHRGYEKLFF. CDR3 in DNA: TGTGCCACCAGCAGAGATCACAGGGGGTACGAAAAACTGTTTTTT. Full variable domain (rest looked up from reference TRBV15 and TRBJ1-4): DAMVIQNPRYQVTQFGKPVTLSCSQTLNHNVMYWYQQKSSQAPKLLFHYYDKDFNNEADTPDNFQSRRPNTSFCFLDIRSPGLGDTAMYLCATSRDHRGYEKLFFGSGTQLSVL.

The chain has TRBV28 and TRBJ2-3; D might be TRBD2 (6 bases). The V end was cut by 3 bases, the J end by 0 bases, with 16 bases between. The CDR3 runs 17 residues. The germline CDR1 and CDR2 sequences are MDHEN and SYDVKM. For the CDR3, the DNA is TGTGCCAGCAGTTTTGACCTCGGGGGAGAGAGCACAGATACGCAGTATTTT. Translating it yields CASSFDLGGESTDTQYF.

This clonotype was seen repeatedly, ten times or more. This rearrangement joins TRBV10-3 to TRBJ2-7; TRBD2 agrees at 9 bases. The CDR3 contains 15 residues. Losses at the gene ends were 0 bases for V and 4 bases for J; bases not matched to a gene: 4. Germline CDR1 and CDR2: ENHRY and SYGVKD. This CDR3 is CAISESAGGIYEQYF. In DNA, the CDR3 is TGTGCCATCAGTGAGTCGGCGGGAGGGATTTACGAGCAGTACTTC.

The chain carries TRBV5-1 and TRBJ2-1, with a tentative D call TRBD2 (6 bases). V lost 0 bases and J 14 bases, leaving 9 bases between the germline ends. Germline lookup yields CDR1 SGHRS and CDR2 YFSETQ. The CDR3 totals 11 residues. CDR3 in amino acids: CASSLGGEEFF. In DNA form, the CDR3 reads TGCGCCAGCAGCTTGGGGGGGGAGGAGTTCTTC.

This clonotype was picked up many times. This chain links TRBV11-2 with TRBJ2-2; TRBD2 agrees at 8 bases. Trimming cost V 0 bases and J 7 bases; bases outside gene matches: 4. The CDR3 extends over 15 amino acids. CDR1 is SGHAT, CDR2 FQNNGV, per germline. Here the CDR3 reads CASSLDGTRGGELFF. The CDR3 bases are TGTGCCAGCAGCTTAGATGGGACTAGAGGCGGGGAGCTGTTTTTT. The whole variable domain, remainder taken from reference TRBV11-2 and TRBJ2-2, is EAGVAQSPRYKIIEKRQSVAFWCNPISGHATLYWYQQILGQGPKLLIQFQNNGVVDDSQLPKDRFSAERLKGVDSTLKIQPAKLEDSAVYLCASSLDGTRGGELFFGEGSRLTVL.

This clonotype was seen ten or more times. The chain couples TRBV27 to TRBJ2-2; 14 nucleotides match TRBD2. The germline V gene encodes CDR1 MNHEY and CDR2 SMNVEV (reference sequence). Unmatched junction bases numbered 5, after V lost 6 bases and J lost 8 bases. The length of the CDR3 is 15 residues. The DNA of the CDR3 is TGTGCCAGCAGGGGACTAGCGGGAGAGACGGGGGAGCTGTTTTTT. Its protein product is CASRGLAGETGELFF.

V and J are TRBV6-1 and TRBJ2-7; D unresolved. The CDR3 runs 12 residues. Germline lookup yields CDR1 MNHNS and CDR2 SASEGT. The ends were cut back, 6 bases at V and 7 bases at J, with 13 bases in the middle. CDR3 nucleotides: TGTGCCAGCAGGGACCCCCGCCGAGAGCAGTACTTC. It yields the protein CASRDPRREQYF.

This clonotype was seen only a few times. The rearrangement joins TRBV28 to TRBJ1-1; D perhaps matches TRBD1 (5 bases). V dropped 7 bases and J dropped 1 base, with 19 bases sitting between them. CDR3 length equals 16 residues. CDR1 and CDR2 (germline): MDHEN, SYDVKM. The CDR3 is CASTRGRGWGNTEAFF. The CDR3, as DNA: TGTGCCAGCACCCGAGGCCGGGGGTGGGGGAACACTGAAGCTTTCTTT.